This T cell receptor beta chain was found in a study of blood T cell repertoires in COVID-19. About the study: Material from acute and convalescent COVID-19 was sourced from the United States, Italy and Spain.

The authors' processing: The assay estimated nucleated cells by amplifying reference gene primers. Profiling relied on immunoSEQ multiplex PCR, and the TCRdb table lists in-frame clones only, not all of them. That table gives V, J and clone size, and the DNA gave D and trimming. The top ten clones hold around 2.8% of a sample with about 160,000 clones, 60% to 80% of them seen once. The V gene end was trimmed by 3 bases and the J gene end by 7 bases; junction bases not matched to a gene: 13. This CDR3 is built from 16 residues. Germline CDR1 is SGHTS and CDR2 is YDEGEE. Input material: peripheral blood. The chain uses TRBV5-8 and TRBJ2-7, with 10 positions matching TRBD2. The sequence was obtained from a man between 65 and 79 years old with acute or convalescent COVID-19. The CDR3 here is CASSSYSGRPAEEQYF. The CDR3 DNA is TGTGCCAGCAGCTCCTATAGCGGGAGGCCGGCTGAGGAGCAGTACTTC.